The 7 T cell receptor beta chains in this list originate from one sample, sequenced in a study of T cell responses to AZD1222 COVID-19 vaccine (dated by TCRdb to about 2021). The method behind the library was the immunoSEQ multiplex PCR assay. The immuneACCESS repertoire file appears here via TCRdb, limited to in-frame rearrangements. These files lack a portion of the clones; in checked studies, under half of the deficit traces to unresolved V genes, and the cause of the others is not known. This sample gives roughly 120,000 clones in total; about 91% of them show up just once. The ten largest clones take up about 5% of the sample. The time point label, as the study defines it: baseline before first vaccination. Material: peripheral blood, obtained on day 0 of AZD1222 vaccination. All receptors come from an adult in good health.

With respect to this clone: The sample has other DNA sequences that encode this CDR3 too. V gene TRBV28 combines with J gene TRBJ1-1; 11 bases agree with TRBD1. This CDR3 is 14 amino acids long. Germline lookup yields CDR1 MDHEN and CDR2 SYDVKM. Trimming removed 4 bases from V and 3 bases from J; junction bases left unmatched: 1. CDR3 nucleotides: TGTGCCAGCAGTTCGGGACAGGGGGACACTGAAGCTTTCTTT. Residues: CASSSGQGDTEAFF.

The chain carries TRBV3-1 (or the pseudogene TRBV3-2) and TRBJ1-4, with TRBD1 matching 7 bases. Looked up from germline, CDR1 is LGHDT and CDR2 is YNNKEL (reference sequence). With V trimmed by 1 base and J by 11 bases, 7 bases remained unmatched. This CDR3 spans 14 amino acids. CDR3 protein: CASSQGTGAEKLFF. The CDR3 DNA reads as TGTGCCAGCAGCCAAGGAACAGGGGCAGAGAAACTGTTTTTT.

The chain links TRBV18 to TRBJ1-6, with 7 bases lining up with TRBD1. The ends lost 6 bases at V and 7 bases at J; junction bases unmatched: 9. The CDR3 has 15 residues. Germline V gives CDR1 KGHSH, CDR2 LQKENI. CDR3 sequence (DNA): TGTGCCAGCTCCGGGGACAGTGTAATAAATTCACCCCTCCACTTT. It translates to CASSGDSVINSPLHF.

The chain uses TRBV9 and TRBJ2-3; 11 bases agree with TRBD2. CDR3 length: 16 residues. V shed 0 bases, J shed 4 bases, and the junction held 4 bases outside the gene matches. The germline CDR1 and CDR2 sequences are SGDLS and YYNGEE. In DNA form, the CDR3 reads TGTGCCAGCAGCGTAGCTAGCGGGGGGACTTCAGATACGCAGTATTTT. Protein: CASSVASGGTSDTQYF.

The chain employs TRBV28 and TRBJ2-2; weak D call: TRBD1 (5 bases). The CDR3 consists of 13 residues. The germline V and J ends were trimmed by 3 bases and 8 bases, with 10 bases remaining between them. Germline values: CDR1 MDHEN, CDR2 SYDVKM. As DNA, the CDR3 is TGTGCCAGCAGTTTTGGGGCTTTAGGGGAGCTGTTTTTT. Amino acids: CASSFGALGELFF.

The chain uses TRBV7-3 and TRBJ2-5; D perhaps matches TRBD2 (5 bases). The CDR3 consists of 13 residues. V lost 2 bases to trimming and J lost 5 bases, with 9 bases between them. CDR1 and CDR2 (germline): SGHTA, FQGTGA. In DNA form, the CDR3 reads TGTGCCAGCAGCTTAGGAGGCGGGGAGACCCAGTACTTC. It specifies CASSLGGGETQYF.

V gene TRBV6-4 combines with J gene TRBJ2-5, with TRBD2 identical over 14 bases. With V trimmed by 6 bases and J by 5 bases, 11 bases remained unmatched. This CDR3 region has 17 residues. Per the germline V gene, CDR1 is MRHNA and CDR2 is SNTAGT. CDR3 sequence (DNA): TGTGCCAGCAGAGCCGGGACTAGCGGGGGCTTTTCGGAGACCCAGTACTTC. Its protein product is CASRAGTSGGFSETQYF.